This T cell receptor (beta chain) originates from a study of blood T cells in healthy people across ages. V lost 4 bases and J lost 5, with 19 bases in between. The germline V gene has CDR1 SGHRS and CDR2 YFSETQ. The CDR3 sequence is 15 residues long. With a J-beta primer mix and a sample-barcoded 5' primer, a second PCR ran about 7 to 11 cycles. The template-switch adaptor was a 5' adaptor with 12 random nucleotides. It tagged each cDNA molecule. TCRdb fed the 5' RACE reads into MiXCR, producing one record per CDR3 protein. The table lists about 760,000 distinct CDR3 sequences, more than 20% of them singletons. The same specimen was also included in a second study, on T cells of mothers and their children.

The sequence derives from a boy aged 5-17 years in good health. The rearrangement joins TRBV5-1 to TRBJ2-7; D perhaps matches TRBD1 (5 bases). Sequencing was done on a sample of blood. The chain's CDR3 is CASSPIQGKKNEQYF. CDR3 nucleotide sequence: TGCGCCAGCAGCCCAATCCAGGGAAAGAAGAACGAGCAGTACTTC.